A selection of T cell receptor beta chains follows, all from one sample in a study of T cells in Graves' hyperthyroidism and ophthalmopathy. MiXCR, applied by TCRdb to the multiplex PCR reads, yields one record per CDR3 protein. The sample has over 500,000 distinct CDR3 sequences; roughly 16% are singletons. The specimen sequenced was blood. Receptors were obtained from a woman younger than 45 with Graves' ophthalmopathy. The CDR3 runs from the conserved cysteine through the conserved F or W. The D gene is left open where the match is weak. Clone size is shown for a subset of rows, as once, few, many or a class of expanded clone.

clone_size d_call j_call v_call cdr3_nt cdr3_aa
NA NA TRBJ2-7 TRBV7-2 TGTGCCAGCAGCTTGAGCAGTGGCCCCCTCGAGCAGTACTTC CASSLSSGPLEQYF
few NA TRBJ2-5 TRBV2 TGTGCCAGCTCGAGGGAGGCCGCGCCCCAAGAGACCCAGTACTTC CASSREAAPQETQYF
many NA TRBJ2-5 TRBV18 TGTGCCAGCTCACCACAAGGGCCAGAAGATCAAGAGACCCAGTACTTC CASSPQGPEDQETQYF
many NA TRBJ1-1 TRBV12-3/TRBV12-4 TGTGCCAGCAGCCCATTACAGAACACTGAAGCTTTCTTT CASSPLQNTEAFF
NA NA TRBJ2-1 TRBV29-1 TGCAGCGTTGAAGCCAGCGATTTTGGGGACAATGAGCAGTTCTTC CSVEASDFGDNEQFF
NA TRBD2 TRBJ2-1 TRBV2 TGTGCCAGCAGTCCGCTAGCGGGAGACCGCTCCTACAATGAGCAGTTCTTC CASSPLAGDRSYNEQFF
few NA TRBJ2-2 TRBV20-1 TGCAGTGCTAGAGATCGAAACTTTCCGAACACCGGGGAGCTGTTTTTT CSARDRNFPNTGELFF
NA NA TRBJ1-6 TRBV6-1 TGTGCCAGCAGCCTTGATGGGGGTGGAGAGAATTCACCCCTCCACTTT CASSLDGGGENSPLHF
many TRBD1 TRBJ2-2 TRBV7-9 TGTGCCAGCGGATGGCCCAGGACAGGGGGGACCGGGGAGCTGTTTTTT CASGWPRTGGTGELFF
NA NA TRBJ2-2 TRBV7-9 TGTGCCAGCAGCTTAATGCCCGGGGAGCTGTTTTTT CASSLMPGELFF
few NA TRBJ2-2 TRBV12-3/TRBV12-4 TGTGCCAGCAGCCTCTTTGAGGAGCTGTTTTTT CASSLFEELFF
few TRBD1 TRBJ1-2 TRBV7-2 TGTGCCAGCAGCCCGGTCGGGACAGGGGGCTTAAACTATGGCTACACCTTC CASSPVGTGGLNYGYTF
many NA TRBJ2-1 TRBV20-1 TGCAGTGCTAGCCATCTAAGGGGGGGTTACAATGAGCAGTTCTTC CSASHLRGGYNEQFF
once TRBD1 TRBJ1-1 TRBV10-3 TGTGCCATCAGACCCGCCGGGACAGGGGGAACTGAAGCTTTCTTT CAIRPAGTGGTEAFF
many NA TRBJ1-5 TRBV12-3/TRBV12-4 TGTGCCAGCAGTTTTATGACAGCAGGGTACCAGCCCCAGCATTTT CASSFMTAGYQPQHF
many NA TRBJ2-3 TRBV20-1 TGCAGTGCTACCCACTCACAAGCTAGCACAGATACGCAGTATTTT CSATHSQASTDTQYF
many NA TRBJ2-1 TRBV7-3 TGTGCCAGCAGCTTAAGGGAAGAGGATAGCTCCTACAATGAGCAGTTCTTC CASSLREEDSSYNEQFF
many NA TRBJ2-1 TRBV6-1 TGTGCCAGCAGTCGCCAATGGAGTGAGCAGTTCTTC CASSRQWSEQFF
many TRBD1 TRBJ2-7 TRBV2 TGTGCCACCTCGGACAGGACCTCCTACGAGCAGTACTTC CATSDRTSYEQYF
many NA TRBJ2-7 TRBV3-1 TGTGCCAGCAGCCAAGGCCAGGAGGGGACCTACGAGCAGTACTTC CASSQGQEGTYEQYF
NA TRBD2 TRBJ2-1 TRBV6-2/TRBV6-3 TGTGCCAGCAGGTTTAGGACTAGCAATGAGCAGTTCTTC CASRFRTSNEQFF
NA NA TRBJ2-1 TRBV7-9 TGTGCCAGCAGCTTAGCGGGTCAGGGCAATGAGCAGTTCTTC CASSLAGQGNEQFF
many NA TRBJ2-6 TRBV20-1 TGCAGTGCCGCAACAGGGGGGGCCAACGTCCTGACTTTC CSAATGGANVLTF
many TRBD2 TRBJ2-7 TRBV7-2 TGTGCCAGCAGCTTAGGTGGGACTAGCGGCTCCTACGAGCAGTACTTC CASSLGGTSGSYEQYF
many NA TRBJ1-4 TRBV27 TGTGCCAGCAGTTTATACGCAACTAATGAAAAACTGTTTTTT CASSLYATNEKLFF
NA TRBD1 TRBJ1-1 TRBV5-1 TGCGCCAGCAGCGGAGGACAGGGGGGGACTGAAGCTTTCTTT CASSGGQGGTEAFF
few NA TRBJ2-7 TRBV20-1 TGCAGTCCATCCGGGACGGGGTACGAGCAGTACTTC CSPSGTGYEQYF
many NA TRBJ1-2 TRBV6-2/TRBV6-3 TGTGCCAGCAGTTACTCTGGACACGGGAATGGCTACACCTTC CASSYSGHGNGYTF
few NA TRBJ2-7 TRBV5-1 TGCGCCAGCAGCGATAGCGGCTCCTACGAGCAGTACTTC CASSDSGSYEQYF
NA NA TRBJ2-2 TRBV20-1 TGCAGTGCTAGGTCGACGGGGCCCAACACCGGGGAGCTGTTTTTT CSARSTGPNTGELFF
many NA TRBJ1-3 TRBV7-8 TGTGCCAGCAGCGAGGGGGGAAACACACTCTCTGGAAACACCATATATTTT CASSEGGNTLSGNTIYF
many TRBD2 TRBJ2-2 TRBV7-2 TGTGCCAGCAGACCGGGACTACCGAACACCGGGGAGCTGTTTTTT CASRPGLPNTGELFF
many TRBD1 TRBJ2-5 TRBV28 TGTGCCAGCAGTGTGGACAGGGAAGAGACCCAGTACTTC CASSVDREETQYF
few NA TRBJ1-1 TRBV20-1 TGCAGTGCCAACCGGGGGGGGAACACTGAAGCTTTCTTT CSANRGGNTEAFF
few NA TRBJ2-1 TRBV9 TGTGCCAGCAGCGTAGCGGGGGCCAGGGGGACGGAGTTCTTC CASSVAGARGTEFF
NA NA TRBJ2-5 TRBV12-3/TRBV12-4 TGTGCCAGCAGTTTGAGCGGTCGGCAAGAGACCCAGTACTTC CASSLSGRQETQYF
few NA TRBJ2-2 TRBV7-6 TGTGCCAGCAGCCCCAGGGGGGCTGATAACACCGGGGAGCTGTTTTTT CASSPRGADNTGELFF